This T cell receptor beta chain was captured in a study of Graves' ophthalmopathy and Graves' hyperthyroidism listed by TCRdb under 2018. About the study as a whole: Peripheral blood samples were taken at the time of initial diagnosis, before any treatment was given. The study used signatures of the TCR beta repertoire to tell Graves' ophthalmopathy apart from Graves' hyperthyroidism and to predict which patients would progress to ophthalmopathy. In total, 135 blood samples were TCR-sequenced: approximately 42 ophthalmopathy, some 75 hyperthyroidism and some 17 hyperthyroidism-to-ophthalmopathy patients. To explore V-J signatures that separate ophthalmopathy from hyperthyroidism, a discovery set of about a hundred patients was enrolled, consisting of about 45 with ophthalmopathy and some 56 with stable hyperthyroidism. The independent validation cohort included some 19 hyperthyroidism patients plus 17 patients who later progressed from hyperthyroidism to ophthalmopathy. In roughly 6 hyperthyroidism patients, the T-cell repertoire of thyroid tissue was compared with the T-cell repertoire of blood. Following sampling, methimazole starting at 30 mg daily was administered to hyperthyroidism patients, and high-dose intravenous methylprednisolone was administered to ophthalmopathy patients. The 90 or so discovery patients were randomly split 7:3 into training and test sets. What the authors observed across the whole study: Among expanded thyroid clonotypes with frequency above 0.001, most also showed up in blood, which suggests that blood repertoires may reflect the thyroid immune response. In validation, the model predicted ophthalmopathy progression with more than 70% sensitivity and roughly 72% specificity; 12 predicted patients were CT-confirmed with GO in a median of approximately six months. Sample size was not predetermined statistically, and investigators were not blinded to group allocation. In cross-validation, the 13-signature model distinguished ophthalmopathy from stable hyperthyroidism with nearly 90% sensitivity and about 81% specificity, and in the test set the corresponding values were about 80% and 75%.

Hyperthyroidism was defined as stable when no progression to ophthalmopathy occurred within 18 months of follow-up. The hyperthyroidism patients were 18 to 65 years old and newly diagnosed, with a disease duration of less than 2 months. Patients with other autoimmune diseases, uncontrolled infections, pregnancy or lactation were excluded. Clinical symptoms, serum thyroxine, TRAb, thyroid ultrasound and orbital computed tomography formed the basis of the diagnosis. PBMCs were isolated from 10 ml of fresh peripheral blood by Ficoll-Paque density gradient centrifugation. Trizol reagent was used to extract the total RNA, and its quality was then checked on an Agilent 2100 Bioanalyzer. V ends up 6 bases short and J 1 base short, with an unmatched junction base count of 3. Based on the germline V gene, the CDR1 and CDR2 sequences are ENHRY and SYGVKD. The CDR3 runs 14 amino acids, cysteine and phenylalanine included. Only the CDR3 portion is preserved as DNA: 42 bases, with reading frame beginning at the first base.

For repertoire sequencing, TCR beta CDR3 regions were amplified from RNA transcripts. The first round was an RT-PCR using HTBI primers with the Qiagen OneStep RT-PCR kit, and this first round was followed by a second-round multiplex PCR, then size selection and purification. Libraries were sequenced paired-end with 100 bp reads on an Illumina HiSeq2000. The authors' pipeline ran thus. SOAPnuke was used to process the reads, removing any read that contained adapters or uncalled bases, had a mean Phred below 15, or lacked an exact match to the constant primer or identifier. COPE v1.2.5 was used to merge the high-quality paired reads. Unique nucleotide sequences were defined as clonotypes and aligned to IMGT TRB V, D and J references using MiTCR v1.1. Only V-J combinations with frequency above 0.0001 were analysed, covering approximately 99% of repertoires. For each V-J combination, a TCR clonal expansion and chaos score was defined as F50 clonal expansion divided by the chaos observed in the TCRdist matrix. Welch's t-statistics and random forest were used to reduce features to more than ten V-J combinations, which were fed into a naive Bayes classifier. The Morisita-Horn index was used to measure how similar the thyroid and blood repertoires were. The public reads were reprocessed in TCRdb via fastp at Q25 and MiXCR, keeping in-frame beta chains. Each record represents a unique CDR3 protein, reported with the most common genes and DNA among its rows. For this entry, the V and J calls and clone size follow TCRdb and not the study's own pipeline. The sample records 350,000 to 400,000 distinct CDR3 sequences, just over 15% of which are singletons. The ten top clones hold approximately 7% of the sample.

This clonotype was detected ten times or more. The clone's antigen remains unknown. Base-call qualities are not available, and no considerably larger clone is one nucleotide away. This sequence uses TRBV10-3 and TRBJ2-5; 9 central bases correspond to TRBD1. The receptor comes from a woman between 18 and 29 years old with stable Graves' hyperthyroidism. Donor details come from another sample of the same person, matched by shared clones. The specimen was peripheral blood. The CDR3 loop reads CAIRSGQGQETQYF. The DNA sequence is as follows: TGTGCCATCAGATCGGGACAGGGCCAAGAGACCCAGTACTTC.